One sample yielded the 18 T cell receptor beta chains listed below, sequenced in a study of blood T cell repertoires in COVID-19 (TCRdb year 2020). Library preparation employed the immunoSEQ multiplex PCR assay. Not all clones reach the TCRdb copy of this immuneACCESS table, which keeps in-frame sequences only. Checked studies attribute under half of the gap to unresolved V genes and leave the rest unexplained. The table for this sample lists some 300,000 clones; approximately 88% of them were counted only once. About 7% of the sample belongs to the ten largest clones. Sequenced sample: peripheral blood. The receptors come from a woman in her 30s who had recovered from COVID-19.

The CDR3 is CASGLGRGTEAFF. CDR3 coding DNA: TGTGCTAGTGGTTTGGGCAGGGGGACTGAAGCTTTCTTT. The V and J genes are TRBV12-5 and TRBJ1-1; 7 nucleotides line up with TRBD1. V shed 1 base, J shed 5 bases, and the junction held 1 base outside the gene matches. The germline V gene has CDR1 LGHNT and CDR2 FRNRAP. The CDR3 is 13 amino acids.

The chain uses TRBV5-4 and TRBJ1-2, with no clear D. Germline assignment: CDR1 SGHNT and CDR2 YYREEE (reference sequence). The CDR3 is 13 amino acids. Trimming left V 1 base short and J 1 base short, with 5 bases between. CDR3: CASSLNNNYGYTF. In DNA form, the CDR3 reads TGTGCCAGCAGCTTGAACAATAACTATGGCTACACCTTC.

This sequence joins TRBV24-1 and TRBJ1-5; 7 nucleotides agree with TRBD1. Germline V CDR1 and CDR2: KGHDR, SFDVKD. V lost 9 bases to trimming and J lost 3 bases; unmatched junction nucleotides: 4. CDR3 size: 13 residues. The DNA for the CDR3 is TGTGCCACCGCCACAGGGGACAATCAGCCCCAGCATTTT. It codes for CATATGDNQPQHF.

The rearrangement uses TRBV5-1 and TRBJ1-6; 7 nucleotides line up with TRBD1. J gave up 7 bases and V 2 bases, and 9 bases lay outside the gene matches. There are 16 residues in the CDR3. Germline V lookup: CDR1 SGHRS, CDR2 YFSETQ. CDR3 amino acids: CASSLMPGTENSPLHF. The CDR3 DNA reads TGCGCCAGCAGCTTAATGCCCGGGACAGAGAATTCACCCCTCCACTTT.

This chain connects TRBV6-5 to TRBJ1-6; D is unresolved. The V gene's germline CDR1 is MNHEY and CDR2 SVGAGI. The CDR3 contains 14 residues. Deletions cut 0 bases from V and 6 bases from J, with 6 bases between. The CDR3 reads CASSYSPGNSPLHF. As DNA, the CDR3 is TGTGCCAGCAGTTACTCCCCCGGTAATTCACCCCTCCACTTT.

The gene calls are TRBV7-2 and TRBJ2-1, with D tentatively TRBD1 (6 bases). CDR1 is SGHTA and CDR2 is FQGNSA in the germline V gene. The CDR3 covers 15 residues. V lost 7 bases and J 2 bases, leaving 15 bases between the germline ends. The CDR3 reads CASTTPGDPYNEQFF. CDR3 nucleotides: TGTGCCAGCACCACTCCAGGGGATCCCTACAATGAGCAGTTCTTC.

The V and J genes are TRBV29-1 and TRBJ2-7; 8 bases line up with TRBD2. From germline, CDR1 is SQVTM and CDR2 ANQGSEA. V lost 7 bases to trimming and J lost 2 bases; unmatched junction nucleotides: 7. The CDR3 totals 13 residues. In DNA, the CDR3 is TGCAGCGCCAGAGCGGGGGCGGCCTACGAGCAGTACTTC. Encoded protein: CSARAGAAYEQYF.

This chain connects TRBV13 to TRBJ2-3; the D gene is possibly TRBD2 (6 bases). The V end lost 4 bases, the J end lost 1 base, and 9 bases lay between the germline ends. The CDR3 sequence is 14 residues long. CDR1 and CDR2 (germline): PRHDT, FYEKMQ (reference sequence). CDR3 protein: CASSWGVGTDTQYF. As DNA, the CDR3 is TGTGCCAGCAGCTGGGGGGTCGGCACAGATACGCAGTATTTT.

The chain recombines TRBV29-1 with TRBJ2-1; tentatively, D is TRBD1 (5 bases). Germline V gene lookup returns CDR1 SQVTM and CDR2 ANQGSEA. CDR3 length: 12 residues. V was shortened by 4 bases and J by 6 bases, with 10 bases between the two germline ends. The CDR3 DNA is TGCAGCGTTGCCCCGGACACCAATGAGCAGTTCTTC. Translating it yields CSVAPDTNEQFF.

The V gene is TRBV18, the J gene TRBJ1-5; TRBD1 aligns across 9 bases. CDR1 and CDR2 from the germline V gene are KGHSH and LQKENI. V was pared by 3 bases and J by 5 bases, with 5 bases of the junction left unmatched. This CDR3 has 15 amino acids. CDR3 in DNA: TGTGCCAGCTCACCTGGGACAGGGAGGGATCAGCCCCAGCATTTT. This encodes CASSPGTGRDQPQHF.

The chain uses TRBV15 and TRBJ2-3; perhaps TRBD1 as D (6 bases). CDR1 LNHNV and CDR2 YYDKDF come from the germline V gene (reference sequence). The CDR3 consists of 15 residues. Trimming pared 0 bases from V and 4 bases from J, leaving 11 bases between. CDR3 sequence (DNA): TGTGCCACCAGCAGAGATCCCACAGGGCCAGATACGCAGTATTTT. Translating gives CATSRDPTGPDTQYF.

The chain has TRBV2 and TRBJ1-6; D is possibly TRBD1 (5 bases). Germline V gene sequence: CDR1 SNHLY, CDR2 FYNNEI. The CDR3 runs 13 residues. The ends were cut back, 4 bases at V and 11 bases at J, with 12 bases in the middle. CDR3 sequence: CASSVGAGTPLHF. The CDR3 coding sequence is TGTGCCAGCAGTGTAGGGGCAGGGACACCCCTCCACTTT.

The chain combines TRBV7-2 with TRBJ1-5; 9 nucleotides match TRBD1. This CDR3 spans 14 amino acids. V trimming: 4 bases; J trimming: 5 bases; junction bases outside the gene matches: 3. The germline V gene has CDR1 SGHTA and CDR2 FQGNSA. CDR3 residues: CASSSGTGHQPQHF. The CDR3 bases are TGTGCCAGCAGCTCCGGGACAGGGCATCAGCCCCAGCATTTT.

The chain couples TRBV5-5 to TRBJ1-5, with D unresolved. The CDR3 is 15 amino acids. The germline CDR1 and CDR2 sequences are SGHKS and YYEKEE (reference sequence). The V end was cut by 4 bases, the J end by 5 bases, with 16 bases between. The CDR3 sequence is CASSPLTGNDQPQHF. The CDR3 nucleotides read TGTGCCAGCAGCCCTCTGACGGGAAACGATCAGCCCCAGCATTTT.

This sequence joins TRBV28 and TRBJ1-1, with D unclear. The length of the CDR3 is 12 residues. V gave up 5 bases and J gave up 5 bases, with 9 bases separating them. CDR1 and CDR2 from the germline V gene are MDHEN and SYDVKM. DNA of the CDR3: TGTGCCAGCAGTCGCTTGAGGACTGAAGCTTTCTTT. Protein product: CASSRLRTEAFF.

The chain combines TRBV25-1 with TRBJ1-2; TRBD1 matches 9 bases. This CDR3 is built from 15 residues. V dropped 1 base and J dropped 4; count of bases not matched to a gene: 4. CDR1 and CDR2 (germline): MGHDK, SYGVNS. This CDR3 is CASSESSTGGYGYTF. DNA of the CDR3: TGTGCCAGCAGTGAATCCTCGACAGGGGGCTATGGCTACACCTTC.

The genes are TRBV28 and TRBJ1-4; D is unclear. V was cut by 1 base and J by 4 bases, with 13 bases left in between. CDR3 length equals 16 residues. Germline CDR1 reads MDHEN; CDR2 reads SYDVKM. The CDR3 DNA reads as TGTGCCAGCAGTTTATTCGGCCCAGGCCTTAATGAAAAACTGTTTTTT. This gives the protein CASSLFGPGLNEKLFF.

The V and J genes are TRBV6-4 and TRBJ2-3; possibly TRBD2 for D (7 bases). From germline, CDR1 is MRHNA and CDR2 SNTAGT. Trimming cost V 7 bases and J 1 base, with 15 bases left between them. The CDR3 is made up of 15 amino acids. In nucleotides, the CDR3 is TGTGCCAGCACCGAGGGGGGGGGAGGCACAGATACGCAGTATTTT. Its translation is CASTEGGGGTDTQYF.